Below, 22 T cell receptor beta chains from the same sample are listed, as sequenced in a study of T cells in Graves' hyperthyroidism and ophthalmopathy. The investigators amplified TCR beta CDR3 regions from RNA transcripts. HTBI primers were employed in a first-round RT-PCR of the TCR CDR3. TCRdb passed the multiplex PCR reads through MiXCR, listing each CDR3 protein once. This table holds 550,000 to 650,000 distinct CDR3 sequences, around 13% found once. What was sequenced was blood. The receptor set was obtained from a woman in her thirties or forties with Graves' hyperthyroidism.

V is TRBV15 and J is TRBJ2-7; no firm D call. The CDR3 is 13 residues long. CDR1 and CDR2 from the germline V gene are LNHNV and YYDKDF (reference sequence). The V gene lost 5 bases and the J gene lost 0 bases, with 8 bases spanning the gap. As DNA, the CDR3 is TGTGCCACCAGCTTCCGAAGCTCCTACGAGCAGTACTTC. It translates to CATSFRSSYEQYF. The full variable domain, its missing parts supplied by reference TRBV15 and TRBJ2-7, is DAMVIQNPRYQVTQFGKPVTLSCSQTLNHNVMYWYQQKSSQAPKLLFHYYDKDFNNEADTPDNFQSRRPNTSFCFLDIRSPGLGDTAMYLCATSFRSSYEQYFGPGTRLTVT.

V and J are TRBV5-1 and TRBJ2-7; TRBD1 aligns across 7 bases. Germline V lookup: CDR1 SGHRS, CDR2 YFSETQ. The CDR3 covers 15 residues. The V segment lost 2 bases and the J segment 5 bases; nucleotides outside the gene matches: 10. The CDR3 DNA is TGCGCCAGCAGCTTCCCCGGGACAGCCGGCCACGAGCAGTACTTC. Translation: CASSFPGTAGHEQYF.

In regard to this clonotype: Just one base apart from a much larger clone, this may be a read error. The genes are TRBV28 and TRBJ2-3; TRBD1 aligns across 7 bases. The DNA end is more similar to TRBJ1-5, so the J call may be wrong. Germline assignment: CDR1 MDHEN and CDR2 SYDVKM. This CDR3 has 12 residues. DNA for the CDR3: TGTGCCAGCAGGACGCAGGGGGATACGCAGCATTTT. Translation: CASRTQGDTQHF.

This clonotype appeared many times. The chain employs TRBV5-1 and TRBJ2-1; a possible D gene is TRBD1 (6 bases). The CDR3 is 15 amino acids. V lost 0 bases and J lost 9, with 16 bases in between. In germline, CDR1 is SGHRS, CDR2 YFSETQ. The CDR3, as DNA: TGCGCCAGCAGCTTGGAGCAGGGGTTTACAAGTGAGCAGTTCTTC. Encoded protein: CASSLEQGFTSEQFF.

This clonotype was detected many times. The chain is built from TRBV7-9 and TRBJ2-3, with TRBD1 identical over 10 bases. This CDR3 spans 15 amino acids. V trimming: 5 bases; J trimming: 3 bases; junction bases outside the gene matches: 5. Germline CDR1 is SEHNR and CDR2 is FQNEAQ (reference sequence). The CDR3 protein is CASSLGQGDTDTQYF. In nucleotides, the CDR3 is TGTGCCAGCAGCCTTGGACAGGGGGATACAGATACGCAGTATTTT.

This clonotype was counted at least ten times. The chain carries TRBV3-1 and TRBJ2-1, with D unresolved. V was clipped by 2 bases and J by 8 bases, with 7 bases between them. CDR1 is LGHDT, CDR2 YNNKEL, per germline (reference sequence). The CDR3 runs 12 residues. CDR3 loop: CASSQRGYEQFF. The CDR3 nucleotides are TGTGCCAGCAGCCAAAGAGGCTATGAGCAGTTCTTC.

This clonotype was counted at least ten times. This chain links TRBV19 with TRBJ1-5; D gene uncertain. This CDR3 is built from 17 residues. Per germline, CDR1 LNHDA and CDR2 SQIVND (reference sequence). Trimming took off 3 bases at V and 0 bases at J, with 15 bases between the two ends. The CDR3 reads CASSIPSRGDSNQPQHF. As DNA, the CDR3 is TGTGCCAGTAGTATTCCTTCACGGGGAGATAGCAATCAGCCCCAGCATTTT.

This clonotype was found many times. V usage is TRBV28 and J usage is TRBJ2-5, with D possibly being TRBD1 or TRBD2 (5 bases each). There are 14 residues in the CDR3. V lost 4 bases and J 0 bases, leaving 9 bases between the germline ends. Germline CDR1 is MDHEN and CDR2 is SYDVKM. The CDR3 is CASSSGTDQETQYF. As DNA, the CDR3 is TGTGCCAGCAGTTCCGGGACGGACCAAGAGACCCAGTACTTC.

This clonotype was detected only a few times. This rearrangement joins TRBV5-6 to TRBJ2-3; D is perhaps TRBD2 (5 bases). This CDR3 has 14 residues. Germline-derived CDR1 and CDR2 are SGHDT and YYEEEE. Trimming stripped 4 bases from V and 3 bases from J, with 12 bases between. The CDR3 loop reads CASSPAPGTDTQYF. The CDR3 coding sequence is TGTGCCAGCAGCCCGGCCCCGGGGACAGATACGCAGTATTTT.

For this clonotype: A much more abundant neighbour one base away suggests this may be a read error. The rearrangement links TRBV30 to TRBJ2-5; 8 nucleotides match TRBD2. Trimming cost V 4 bases and J 5 bases; bases outside gene matches: 12. The CDR3 sequence is 15 residues long. From germline, CDR1 is GTSNPN and CDR2 SVGIG (reference sequence). The CDR3 DNA is TGTGCCTGGACCGACAGGACTAGCCGGATGGAGACCCAGTACTTC. Translating gives CAWTDRTSRMETQYF. The full variable domain, rest sourced from reference TRBV30 and TRBJ2-5, is SQTIHQWPATLVQPVGSPLSLECTVEGTSNPNLYWYRQAAGRGLQLLFYSVGIGQISSEVPQNLSASRPQDRQFILSSKKLLLSDSGFYLCAWTDRTSRMETQYFGPGTRLLVL.

This clonotype was picked up many times. The chain couples TRBV5-1 to TRBJ2-2, with TRBD2 matching 10 bases. Germline CDR1 SGHRS, CDR2 YFSETQ. After removal of 3 bases from V and 8 bases from J, the junction contained 4 bases not matched to a gene. The CDR3 sequence is 14 residues long. CDR3 region: CASSSSGSTGELFF. The CDR3 nucleotides read TGCGCCAGCAGCTCTAGCGGGAGTACGGGGGAGCTGTTTTTT.

This clonotype appeared many times. The chain is built from TRBV5-1 and TRBJ2-7; a weak D match, TRBD1 (5 bases). V lost 0 bases, J lost 0 bases, and 7 bases lay in between. The CDR3 runs to 14 residues. CDR1 is SGHRS, CDR2 YFSETQ, per germline. The DNA for the CDR3 is TGCGCCAGCAGCTTGGTGGACAACTCCTACGAGCAGTACTTC. Its translation is CASSLVDNSYEQYF.

This clonotype was seen many times. The V gene is TRBV18, the J gene TRBJ2-5; D is unclear. Germline CDR1 reads KGHSH; CDR2 reads LQKENI. Deletions cut 3 bases from V and 4 bases from J, with 9 bases between. This CDR3 has 13 amino acids. The CDR3 sequence is CASSPPPRETQYF. The CDR3 nucleotides are TGTGCCAGCTCACCCCCGCCTAGAGAGACCCAGTACTTC.

This clonotype was counted at least ten times. The rearrangement uses TRBV7-9 and TRBJ2-7; D is unclear. CDR3 length: 12 amino acids. Trimming stripped 0 bases from V and 5 bases from J, with 5 bases between. Germline loops: CDR1 SEHNR, CDR2 FQNEAQ (reference sequence). The DNA of the CDR3 is TGTGCCAGCAGCTTAGCGAGGAACGAGCAGTACTTC. Translated: CASSLARNEQYF.

This clonotype has only a few counts. The chain couples TRBV7-9 to TRBJ2-1, with TRBD2 matching over 7 bases. After removal of 5 bases from V and 8 bases from J, the junction contained 9 bases not matched to a gene. CDR1 is SEHNR and CDR2 is FQNEAQ in the germline V gene (reference sequence). The CDR3 is made up of 14 amino acids. Here the CDR3 reads CASSPRREWYEQFF. DNA of the CDR3: TGTGCCAGCAGCCCCAGGCGGGAGTGGTATGAGCAGTTCTTC.

This clonotype came up many times. The chain uses TRBV6-5 and TRBJ2-7; a weak D match, TRBD1 (6 bases). The V and J ends lost 3 bases and 1 base respectively, with 10 bases between them. Germline CDR1 and CDR2: MNHEY and SVGAGI. The CDR3 is made up of 14 amino acids. In nucleotides, the CDR3 is TGTGCCAGCAGTTATGGGGACACTTCCTACGAGCAGTACTTC. This sequence encodes CASSYGDTSYEQYF.

This clonotype was seen repeatedly, ten times or more. The genes are TRBV5-1 and TRBJ2-1; 13 bases match TRBD2. CDR1 SGHRS and CDR2 YFSETQ come from the germline V gene. The length of the CDR3 is 17 residues. Trimming took 4 bases from V and 2 from J; bases not matched to a gene: 6. In DNA, the CDR3 is TGCGCCAGCAGCCTAAGACTAGCGGGAGGCACCTACAATGAGCAGTTCTTC. This sequence encodes CASSLRLAGGTYNEQFF.

V and J are TRBV5-1 and TRBJ2-3; TRBD1 agrees at 9 bases. The ends lost 6 bases at V and 6 bases at J; junction bases unmatched: 8. Germline V gene data show CDR1 as SGHRS and CDR2 as YFSETQ. This CDR3 has 14 amino acids. The CDR3 loop reads CASTDRGRMDTQYF. For the CDR3, the DNA is TGCGCCAGCACTGACAGGGGGAGGATGGATACGCAGTATTTT. The whole variable domain, remainder taken from reference TRBV5-1 and TRBJ2-3, is KAGVTQTPRYLIKTRGQQVTLSCSPISGHRSVSWYQQTPGQGLQFLFEYFSETQRNKGNFPGRFSGRQFSNSRSEMNVSTLELGDSALYLCASTDRGRMDTQYFGPGTRLTVL.

This clonotype was counted many times. The chain links TRBV3-1 to TRBJ2-3, with 7 bases matching TRBD2. Unmatched junction bases numbered 3, after V lost 5 bases and J lost 7 bases. CDR1 is LGHDT and CDR2 is YNNKEL in the germline V gene (reference sequence). This CDR3 is built from 12 residues. DNA of the CDR3: TGTGCCAGCAGCTACGGGGGGAATACGCAGTATTTT. It is translated as CASSYGGNTQYF.

This clonotype was seen more than once but under ten times. The chain employs TRBV19 and TRBJ1-5, with 8 bases fitting TRBD1. The junction had 12 bases not matched to a gene; V was cut back by 7 bases and J by 1 base. CDR1 and CDR2 from the germline V gene are LNHDA and SQIVND (reference sequence). This CDR3 spans 17 amino acids. CDR3 coding DNA: TGTGCCAGTAACTTCCCCACAGGGGGTGTCAGCAATCAGCCCCAGCATTTT. It codes for CASNFPTGGVSNQPQHF.

The chain has TRBV20-1 and TRBJ1-3; D ambiguous. From germline, CDR1 is DFQATT and CDR2 SNEGSKA (reference sequence). The germline V and J ends were trimmed by 0 bases and 2 bases, with 14 bases remaining between them. CDR3 length: 16 residues. The CDR3: CSARDGPTRTGNTIYF. CDR3 nucleotides: TGCAGTGCTAGAGATGGGCCCACCAGGACTGGAAACACCATATATTTT.

J is TRBJ2-3 and V is TRBV9; D uncertain. The germline gives CDR1 SGDLS, CDR2 YYNGEE. V was pared by 2 bases and J by 2 bases, with 9 bases between. The CDR3 contains 14 residues. This chain's CDR3 is CASSVRRTTDTQYF. The CDR3 nucleotides are TGTGCCAGCAGCGTGAGGAGAACCACAGATACGCAGTATTTT.